The 3 T cell receptor beta chains in this list originate from one sample, sequenced in a study of blood T cell repertoires in COVID-19. Profiled with immunoSEQ multiplex PCR; TCRdb holds only in-frame clones, not every one. The sample consists of under 300,000 clones, over 85% of them appearing once. Specimen: PBMCs or T cells enriched from blood (not recorded which). The receptors originated from a woman aged 60-75 years who had recovered from COVID-19.

The gene calls are TRBV9 and TRBJ1-2; 8 bases are a match to TRBD1. From germline, CDR1 is SGDLS and CDR2 YYNGEE. This CDR3 is 14 amino acids long. Trimming removed 4 bases from V and 4 bases from J; junction bases left unmatched: 6. The CDR3 loop reads CASSTPGGGYGYTF. CDR3 nucleotide sequence: TGTGCCAGCAGCACACCAGGGGGCGGCTATGGCTACACCTTC.

The chain has TRBV10-3 and TRBJ2-5; weak D call: TRBD2 (6 bases). The germline gives CDR1 ENHRY, CDR2 SYGVKD. The CDR3 runs to 14 residues. V gave up 0 bases and J gave up 4 bases, with 9 bases separating them. As DNA, the CDR3 is TGTGCCATCAGTGAGTCAAGGGGAGGAGAGACCCAGTACTTC. Its translation: CAISESRGGETQYF.

This clone appeared once. The chain links TRBV19 to TRBJ1-3, with 8 bases aligning to TRBD1. Germline V gives CDR1 LNHDA, CDR2 SQIVND (reference sequence). This CDR3 has 16 residues. The trim removed 5 bases at V and 0 bases at J, leaving 6 bases unmatched. The DNA of the CDR3 is TGTGCCAGTAGTCCCCGGGACAGGTACTCTGGAAACACCATATATTTT. This codes for CASSPRDRYSGNTIYF.